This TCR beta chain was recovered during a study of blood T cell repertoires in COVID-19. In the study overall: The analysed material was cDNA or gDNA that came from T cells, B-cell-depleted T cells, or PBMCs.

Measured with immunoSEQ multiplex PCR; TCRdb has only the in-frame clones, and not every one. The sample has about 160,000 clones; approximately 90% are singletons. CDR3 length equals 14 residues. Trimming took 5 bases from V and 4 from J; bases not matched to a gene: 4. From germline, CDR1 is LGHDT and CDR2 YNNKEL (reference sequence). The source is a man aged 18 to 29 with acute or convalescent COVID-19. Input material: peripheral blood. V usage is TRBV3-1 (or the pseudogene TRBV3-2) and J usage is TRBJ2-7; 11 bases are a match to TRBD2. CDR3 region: CASSDLAGGYEQYF. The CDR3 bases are TGTGCCAGCAGCGATCTAGCGGGGGGATACGAGCAGTACTTC.